This T cell receptor beta chain was captured by sequencing in a study of spatial heterogeneity in lung cancer. This CDR3 has 13 amino acids. Per the germline V gene, CDR1 is SEHNR and CDR2 is FQNEAQ (reference sequence). Deletions cut 4 bases from V and 5 bases from J, with 8 bases between. In TCRdb, the 5' RACE reads were re-called with MiXCR into one record per CDR3 protein. The sample contains 10,000 to 15,000 distinct CDR3 sequences, about 3.9% of which appear only once. This sample's time point: sample taken at primary tumor resection. No cell sorting; template was whole RNA from tumor, lung tissue or PBMC. This clonotype occurred many times. The library was designed around alpha chains, so this beta chain is a stray read whose abundance carries little weight.

The receptor comes from a male donor with early-stage non-small cell lung cancer. Source: PBMCs, taken at surgery. The chain couples TRBV7-9 to TRBJ2-2, with D perhaps TRBD1 or TRBD2 (5 bases each). Here the CDR3 reads CASSWGSTGELFF. CDR3 nucleotides: TGTGCCAGCAGCTGGGGGAGTACCGGGGAGCTGTTTTTT.